Below are 27 T cell receptor beta chains sequenced from a single sample in a study of identical twins. In TCRdb, the 5' RACE reads were re-called with MiXCR into one record per CDR3 protein. Of about 530,000 distinct CDR3 sequences in the sample, around 15% are singletons; the top ten hold 0.35% to 0.45%. This same sample was also part of a study on yellow fever vaccine responses in identical twins.

The sample taken for sequencing was CD4+ T cells sorted from blood. All receptors derive from a woman aged 18 to 35 in good health.

The chain combines TRBV18 with TRBJ2-7, with D unresolved. Germline CDR1 and CDR2: KGHSH and LQKENI. CDR3 length: 13 residues. Trimming stripped 3 bases from V and 7 bases from J, with 13 bases between. DNA of the CDR3: TGTGCCAGCTCACCCCCGATGGCGGAAGAGCAGTACTTC. The encoded protein is CASSPPMAEEQYF.

CDR3 nucleotide sequence: TGCAGTGCTAGCCGGGGGACTAGCGACTACGAGCAGTACTTC. As protein: CSASRGTSDYEQYF. V is TRBV20-1 and J is TRBJ2-7; TRBD2 matches 10 bases. The ends lost 3 bases at V and 3 bases at J; junction bases unmatched: 5. The CDR3 consists of 14 residues. Germline CDR1 DFQATT, CDR2 SNEGSKA (reference sequence).

This sequence joins TRBV29-1 and TRBJ2-1, with 10 bases that match TRBD2. V shed 6 bases and J 7 bases; nucleotides not matched to a gene: 18. This CDR3 contains 17 residues. Looked up from germline, CDR1 is SQVTM and CDR2 is ANQGSEA. DNA for the CDR3: TGCAGCGTCCTCCCCCCACTCGCTAGCGGGAGAAGGAATGAGCAGTTCTTC. Translating gives CSVLPPLASGRRNEQFF.

In this sample, this clonotype turned up a few times. The CDR3 sequence: CASSYGRTDSPLHF. The DNA for the CDR3 is TGTGCCAGCAGTTACGGTCGGACAGATTCACCCCTCCACTTT. The rearrangement uses TRBV6-5 and TRBJ1-6; weak D call: TRBD1 (6 bases). Germline assignment: CDR1 MNHEY and CDR2 SVGAGI. Trimming cost V 2 bases and J 8 bases, with 10 bases left between them. This CDR3 comprises 14 residues.

The V gene is TRBV13, the J gene TRBJ2-1; 11 nucleotides align to TRBD2. Germline V gene lookup returns CDR1 PRHDT and CDR2 FYEKMQ (reference sequence). J was trimmed by 4 bases and V by 5 bases; bases with no gene match: 4. This CDR3 has 15 amino acids. This CDR3 is CASSIRTSGYNEQFF. As DNA, the CDR3 is TGTGCCAGCAGCATTCGGACTAGCGGGTACAATGAGCAGTTCTTC.

This rearrangement joins TRBV6-1 to TRBJ2-7, with D perhaps given as TRBD1 or TRBD2 (5 bases each). The CDR3 covers 14 residues. Trimming took off 5 bases at V and 4 bases at J, with 15 bases between the two ends. Germline V gives CDR1 MNHNS, CDR2 SASEGT. The CDR3 sequence: CASSPRDPPYEQYF. The CDR3 DNA reads as TGTGCCAGCAGTCCTCGGGACCCCCCTTACGAGCAGTACTTC.

The rearrangement joins TRBV4-2 to TRBJ2-7; perhaps TRBD1 as D (5 bases). CDR1 and CDR2 from the germline V gene are LGHNA and YNFKEQ. The CDR3 consists of 14 residues. The germline V and J ends were trimmed by 4 bases and 3 bases, with 13 bases remaining between them. The CDR3 sequence is CASSRGDRDYEQYF. For the CDR3, the DNA is TGTGCCAGCAGCCGCGGAGACAGAGACTACGAGCAGTACTTC.

This clonotype has a handful of counts. The chain uses TRBV7-9 and TRBJ2-2; D ambiguous. CDR1 and CDR2 from the germline V gene are SEHNR and FQNEAQ (reference sequence). Between the trimmed V and J ends, which lost 8 bases and 8 bases, there was a span of 15 bases. This CDR3 comprises 13 residues. CDR3 DNA sequence: TGTGCCAGCGGCCCTAGAGAGAGAGGGGAGCTGTTTTTT. Its protein product is CASGPRERGELFF.

In its sample, this clonotype was seen a few times. CDR3 sequence (DNA): TGTGCCAGCAGCCAAACTAGCGGGAACTACGAGCAGTACTTC. Amino acid sequence: CASSQTSGNYEQYF. The chain carries TRBV3-1 and TRBJ2-7; 10 bases agree with TRBD2. The V gene's germline CDR1 is LGHDT and CDR2 YNNKEL (reference sequence). Trimming at V came to 2 bases and at J to 3 bases, leaving 1 base not matched to a gene. The CDR3 extends over 14 amino acids.

The chain combines TRBV10-3 with TRBJ2-1, with D possibly matching TRBD2 (6 bases). V was clipped by 3 bases and J by 10 bases, with 19 bases between them. Germline V gene data show CDR1 as ENHRY and CDR2 as SYGVKD. The CDR3 has 15 amino acids. The CDR3 region is CAISDWGERPDEQFF. In DNA, the CDR3 is TGTGCCATCAGTGATTGGGGGGAGAGGCCTGACGAGCAGTTCTTC.

The J gene is TRBJ2-3, the V gene TRBV7-2, with 9 bases fitting TRBD2. V lost 6 bases to trimming and J lost 3 bases; unmatched junction nucleotides: 7. The CDR3 is 15 amino acids. Germline V CDR1 and CDR2: SGHTA, FQGNSA. The CDR3 region is CASRLPGLATDTQYF. The CDR3 DNA is TGTGCCAGCAGGTTACCGGGACTAGCTACAGATACGCAGTATTTT.

V usage is TRBV5-8 and J usage is TRBJ2-7; the D is unclear. Germline CDR1 is SGHTS and CDR2 is YDEGEE. CDR3 length equals 15 residues. Trimming removed 1 base from V and 3 bases from J, with 14 bases in between. The CDR3 sequence is CASSLHPQEFYEQYV. In DNA, the CDR3 is TGTGCCAGCAGCTTGCACCCACAAGAATTCTACGAGCAGTACGTC.

This clonotype turned up a few times. The chain carries TRBV5-6 and TRBJ1-4; 9 bases match TRBD1. Germline CDR1 SGHDT, CDR2 YYEEEE. This CDR3 has 15 amino acids. The V gene end was trimmed by 3 bases and the J gene end by 7 bases; junction bases not matched to a gene: 7. CDR3 sequence reads: CASSSGQGMSEKLFF. The CDR3 DNA reads as TGTGCCAGCAGCTCCGGACAGGGGATGAGTGAAAAACTGTTTTTT.

This clonotype was detected many times. This CDR3 is CASSQVVGGETEAFF. The CDR3 nucleotides read TGTGCCAGCAGCCAAGTAGTGGGGGGCGAAACTGAAGCTTTCTTT. The gene calls are TRBV3-1 and TRBJ1-1; a possible D gene is TRBD1 (6 bases). The germline V gene encodes CDR1 LGHDT and CDR2 YNNKEL (reference sequence). Trimming took 1 base from V and 5 from J, leaving 14 bases between them. This CDR3 region has 15 residues.

This rearrangement joins TRBV20-1 to TRBJ2-3; perhaps TRBD1 as D (6 bases). Germline assignment: CDR1 DFQATT and CDR2 SNEGSKA (reference sequence). CDR3 length equals 15 residues. CDR3 amino acids: CTALHSRGITDTQYF. The CDR3 nucleotides read TGCACCGCTCTCCACTCGAGGGGGATCACAGATACGCAGTATTTT.

This chain connects TRBV5-6 to TRBJ2-1; tentative D call: TRBD2 (5 bases). This CDR3 has 13 amino acids. Trimming took 4 bases from V and 6 from J, leaving 11 bases between them. CDR1 is SGHDT and CDR2 is YYEEEE in the germline V gene. Here the CDR3 DNA reads TGTGCCAGCAGCCCCGGGGTCCTCAATGAGCAGTTCTTC. Its protein product is CASSPGVLNEQFF.

This chain joins TRBV29-1 and TRBJ2-5; D is uncertain. The CDR3 spans 13 residues. V gave up 3 bases and J gave up 2 bases, with 10 bases separating them. Germline V gene lookup returns CDR1 SQVTM and CDR2 ANQGSEA. The CDR3 region has the DNA TGCAGCGTTGATCGTGGTGGACAAGAGACCCAGTACTTC. It specifies CSVDRGGQETQYF.

This clonotype has ten or more counts. The chain couples TRBV5-1 to TRBJ2-1, with 12 bases aligning to TRBD2. This CDR3 comprises 17 residues. Per germline, CDR1 SGHRS and CDR2 YFSETQ. V lost 4 bases to trimming and J lost 3 bases; unmatched junction nucleotides: 8. In nucleotides, the CDR3 is TGCGCCAGCAGCCCGAGACTAGCGGGAGTCGACTACAATGAGCAGTTCTTC. Residues: CASSPRLAGVDYNEQFF.

The chain combines TRBV28 with TRBJ1-5, with 9 bases aligning to TRBD1. This CDR3 has 16 amino acids. With V trimmed by 6 bases and J by 2 bases, 8 bases remained unmatched. Germline V CDR1 and CDR2: MDHEN, SYDVKM. CDR3 sequence reads: CASRRTRDRGNQPQHF. CDR3 DNA: TGTGCCAGCAGAAGAACCCGGGACAGGGGCAATCAGCCCCAGCATTTT.

The chain uses TRBV27 and TRBJ2-7, with 12 nucleotides matching TRBD2. From germline, CDR1 is MNHEY and CDR2 SMNVEV (reference sequence). J lost 3 bases, V lost 6 bases, and 9 bases had no gene match. The CDR3 length is 16 residues. The CDR3 protein is CASSSRRTSGDYEQYF. The CDR3 bases are TGTGCCAGCAGCTCCAGACGGACTAGCGGGGACTACGAGCAGTACTTC.

This clonotype came up a few times. The rearrangement uses TRBV20-1 and TRBJ2-2, with D tentatively TRBD1 or TRBD2 (5 bases each). V was cut by 0 bases and J by 0 bases, with 5 bases left in between. The CDR3 totals 14 residues. Looked up from germline, CDR1 is DFQATT and CDR2 is SNEGSKA (reference sequence). The CDR3 spells CSAREGANTGELFF. DNA for the CDR3: TGCAGTGCTAGAGAGGGGGCGAACACCGGGGAGCTGTTTTTT.

The V and J genes are TRBV3-1 and TRBJ2-1; D assignment may be TRBD1 or TRBD2 (5 bases each). Trimming removed 5 bases from V and 0 bases from J, with 17 bases in between. The CDR3 has 17 amino acids. Germline V gene sequence: CDR1 LGHDT, CDR2 YNNKEL (reference sequence). CDR3 loop: CASSGRGAYLSYNEQFF. The DNA of the CDR3 is TGTGCCAGCAGCGGCCGAGGGGCGTACCTCTCCTACAATGAGCAGTTCTTC.

In its sample, this clonotype was seen a few times. The chain is built from TRBV7-2 and TRBJ2-1; 7 positions match TRBD2. The J segment lost 5 bases and the V segment lost 7 bases, leaving 8 bases of the junction unmatched. The CDR3 covers 14 residues. Germline loops: CDR1 SGHTA, CDR2 FQGNSA. DNA for the CDR3: TGTGCCAGCATCCCGGGAGGATTAGACAATGAGCAGTTCTTC. Its protein product is CASIPGGLDNEQFF.

The table lists this clonotype with a few counts. The J gene is TRBJ1-5, the V gene TRBV2; D call uncertain. CDR1 SNHLY and CDR2 FYNNEI come from the germline V gene. Trimming removed 3 bases at V and 0 bases at J, with 12 bases between. The CDR3 length is 16 residues. The CDR3 region has the DNA TGTGCCAGCAGTGATTTTGAAGGCTTTAGCAATCAGCCCCAGCATTTT. Translation: CASSDFEGFSNQPQHF.

This clonotype was seen a handful of times. The chain recombines TRBV2 with TRBJ2-1; 9 bases match TRBD1. Germline V gene lookup returns CDR1 SNHLY and CDR2 FYNNEI. The CDR3 covers 16 residues. Trimming removed 2 bases from V and 2 bases from J; junction bases left unmatched: 4. The CDR3 here is CASSEQQGATYNEQFF. In DNA form, the CDR3 reads TGTGCCAGCAGTGAACAACAGGGGGCCACCTACAATGAGCAGTTCTTC.

Only a few counts were recorded for this clonotype. J is TRBJ2-7 and V is TRBV18; possibly TRBD1 or TRBD2 for D (5 bases each). V shed 3 bases and J shed 5 bases, with 11 bases lying between them. The germline V gene encodes CDR1 KGHSH and CDR2 LQKENI. The CDR3 length is 13 residues. CDR3 bases: TGTGCCAGCTCACCGACAGTCGGGGACGAGCAGTACTTC. Amino acids: CASSPTVGDEQYF. Looking up the rest from reference TRBV18 and TRBJ2-7 gives the full variable domain: NAGVMQNPRHLVRRRGQEARLRCSPMKGHSHVYWYRQLPEEGLKFMVYLQKENIIDESGMPKERFSAEFPKEGPSILRIQQVVRGDSAAYFCASSPTVGDEQYFGPGTRLTVT.

The chain couples TRBV3-1 to TRBJ1-2, with TRBD1 matching 7 bases. This CDR3 spans 15 amino acids. V shed 1 base, J shed 5 bases, and the junction held 7 bases outside the gene matches. Germline V gene data show CDR1 as LGHDT and CDR2 as YNNKEL (reference sequence). In nucleotides, the CDR3 is TGTGCCAGCAGCCAAGGGTCGACAGGGAGGTATGGCTACACCTTC. Translation gives CASSQGSTGRYGYTF.